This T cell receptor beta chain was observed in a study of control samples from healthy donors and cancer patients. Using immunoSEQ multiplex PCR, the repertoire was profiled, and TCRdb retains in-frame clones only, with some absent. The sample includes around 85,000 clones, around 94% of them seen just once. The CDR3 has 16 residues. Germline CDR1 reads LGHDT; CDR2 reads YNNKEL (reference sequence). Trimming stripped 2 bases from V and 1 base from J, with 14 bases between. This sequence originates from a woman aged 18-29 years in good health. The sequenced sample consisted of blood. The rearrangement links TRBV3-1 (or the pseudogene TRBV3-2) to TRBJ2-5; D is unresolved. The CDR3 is CASSQMKGQAQETQYF. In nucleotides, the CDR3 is TGTGCCAGCAGCCAAATGAAAGGGCAGGCCCAAGAGACCCAGTACTTC.